Reported below is one TCR beta chain. The specificity of this receptor is unknown. No base qualities exist here, and no much larger clone lies one base off it. Genomic DNA was extracted from sorted cells with the Quick-DNA Microprep Kit. TCRbeta DNA was amplified with the immunoSEQ hsTCRbeta kit following the manufacturer's protocol. An Illumina MiSeq instrument was used to sequence the TCRbeta libraries. Regarding the original processing steps: Once out-of-frame sequences had been removed, some 2 million distinct TCRbeta sequences were left, which works out to an average of approximately 63,000 per individual. Each individual was scored using the number of approximately 160 previously reported CMV-associated TCRbeta sequences that the individual carried and the total number of productive distinct TCRbeta sequences. A beta-binomial model was reimplemented in Python, and random forests from scikit-learn, run with default parameters, were trained on data from the US cohort. On the Belgian cohort, classifier performance was reported as the median AUC, along with percentile confidence intervals, across 10,000 bootstrap iterations. The immuneACCESS repertoire file appears here via TCRdb, limited to in-frame rearrangements. These files lack a portion of the clones; in checked studies, under half of the deficit traces to unresolved V genes, and the cause of the others is not known. D and trimming come from the DNA, and the V and J calls and clone size come from that table. Across this sample there are tens of thousands of clones, with around 78% seen only once. 0.55% of the sample comes from the top ten.

The data stem from a study of memory CD4+ T cells and cytomegalovirus serostatus (dated by TCRdb to about 2019). About the investigation overall: The roughly 33 healthy Belgian adults in the cohort included 9 who were CMV seropositive and roughly 25 who were CMV seronegative. The study sequenced CD4+ memory TCRbeta repertoires of a Belgian cohort with known cytomegalovirus serostatus to replicate a published TCR-based CMV serostatus classifier.

Single viable CD3+CD4+CD8-CD45RO+ cells were sorted as memory CD4+ T cells on a FACSAria II. CMV serostatus was determined using a Roche Elecsys assay that detects serum IgG against CMV pp150, pp28, p38 and p52. After thawing, total CD4+ T cells were enriched by positive selection with CD4 magnetic microbeads. Samples originated from another study that specifically interrogated the CD4+ T cell memory repertoire. Peripheral blood mononuclear cells were isolated and cryopreserved according to standard operating procedures, and serum was kept at -80 degrees C. The staining used CD3-PerCP (BW264/56), CD4-APC (RPA-T4), CD45RO-PE (UCHT1) and CD8-Pacific Orange (3B5) antibodies, and Sytox blue was used to exclude non-viable cells. General study outcomes and caveats: A median bootstrapped AUC of roughly 0.94 with a 95% CI of 0.76-1.00 was achieved on the Belgian cohort by the original-framework classifier. For predicting CMV serostatus, the median bootstrapped AUC was approximately 0.95 using the original framework and about 0.89 using a US-trained random forest. Only CD4+CD45RO+ memory cells were sequenced, in contrast to the original study, which included naive and memory CD4+ and CD8+ populations. Of under 200 previously reported CMV-associated TCRbeta sequences, around 67 appeared in the CD4+ memory repertoires, each in one to five individuals. Results were interpreted as suggesting that the CMV-associated TCR signature is largely present in the CD4+ memory repertoire.

Per the germline V gene, SGHDT is the CDR1 and YYEEEE is the CDR2. Including cysteine and phenylalanine, the CDR3 has 16 amino acids. Only the CDR3 DNA is retained, 48 bases long and in frame from the first base. V lost 0 bases and J lost 5 bases; the stretch between them is 17 bases long. The receptor's source is an adult in good health and CMV-seronegative. The chain couples TRBV5-6 to TRBJ2-5; TRBD1 is perhaps the D gene, given 5 matching bases. What was sequenced was memory CD4+ T cells from blood. The CDR3 corresponds to CASSLEGQGLRETQYF. The DNA sequence is given as TGTGCCAGCAGCTTGGAGGGTCAGGGTCTGCGGGAGACCCAGTACTTC.